The rows below give T cell receptor beta chains drawn from one sample of a study of lymphopenia after photon versus proton radiotherapy. Assay: immunoSEQ multiplex PCR; the TCRdb copy retains only in-frame clones and omits some. The sample has some 55,000 clones, 70% to 90% seen once. The source material was peripheral blood, sampled from a patient treated with photon-based radiotherapy. These receptors all come from a man aged 35-49 years with gastric cancer. CDR3s include the opening cysteine and the closing phenylalanine or tryptophan. D genes are given only for firm matches. The listing skips clone size in some rows; elsewhere it reads once, few, many or a size class.

clone size	V gene	D gene	J gene	CDR3 DNA	CDR3 protein
-	TRBV7-2	TRBD2	TRBJ2-7	TGTGCCAGCAACCGGGGGGGCCTGGCGATCGAGCAGTACTTC	CASNRGGLAIEQYF
-	TRBV6-6	-	TRBJ1-1	TGTGCCAGCAGTTACTCAGGGGGTATGACTGAAGCTTTCTTT	CASSYSGGMTEAFF
-	TRBV18	-	TRBJ1-4	TGTGCCTCCCGCGGGGGGGCTTCTACTAATGAAAAACTGTTTTTT	CASRGGASTNEKLFF
-	TRBV7-9	-	TRBJ2-3	TGTGCCAGCAGTTTCGAGGGGGATACGCAGTATTTT	CASSFEGDTQYF
-	TRBV4-1	TRBD1	TRBJ2-5	TGCGCCAGCAGCCAAGGGGGGACAGGCGGACCCCAAGAGACCCAGTACTTC	CASSQGGTGGPQETQYF
few	TRBV27	-	TRBJ1-2	TGTGCCAGTTTCGGACGGATCTATGGCTACACCTTC	CASFGRIYGYTF
once	TRBV5-1	TRBD1	TRBJ2-5	TGCGCCAGCAGCCCGGACAGGCTAGAGACCCAGTACTTC	CASSPDRLETQYF
-	TRBV4-2	-	TRBJ2-1	TGTGCCAGCAGCCAAGAATCCCAAGCGAGCCCGCTCGATGAGCAGTTCTTC	CASSQESQASPLDEQFF
-	TRBV11-1	-	TRBJ1-3	TGTGCCAGCGGGGACGGACAGTTCTCTGGAAACACCATATATTTT	CASGDGQFSGNTIYF
-	TRBV6-1	-	TRBJ2-2	TGTGCCAGCAGTGAACCGAACACCGGGGAGCTGTTTTTT	CASSEPNTGELFF
-	TRBV9	TRBD2	TRBJ2-6	TGTGCCAGCAGCGTAGTTTCTAGCGGGGGCCCGTCTGGGGCCAACGTCCTGACTTTC	CASSVVSSGGPSGANVLTF
-	TRBV19	-	TRBJ1-1	TGTGCCAGTAGTATAGGGTCGAGGAACACTGAAGCTTTCTTT	CASSIGSRNTEAFF
-	TRBV5-6	-	TRBJ1-5	TGTGCCAGCAGTCGAGGGGGTGGGCCCCAGCATTTT	CASSRGGGPQHF
-	TRBV14	-	TRBJ2-7	TGTGCCAGCAGCTCGCAAACCTACGAGCAGTACTTC	CASSSQTYEQYF
-	TRBV18	-	TRBJ1-4	TGTGCCAGCTCACCCCTATCCGGTAATGAAAAACTGTTTTTT	CASSPLSGNEKLFF
-	TRBV7-6	TRBD2	TRBJ2-1	TGTGCCAGCAGCTTGAGCGGGGGGGGTCGGAATGAGCAGTTCTTC	CASSLSGGGRNEQFF
few	TRBV30	-	TRBJ1-5	TGTGCCTGGAGTTTGGGACGGTATAGCAATCAGCCCCAGCATTTT	CAWSLGRYSNQPQHF
few	TRBV5-1	-	TRBJ1-4	TGCGCCAGCAACCCCGGGGGTGGTACTAATGAAAAACTGTTTTTT	CASNPGGGTNEKLFF
-	TRBV9	-	TRBJ1-1	TGTGCCAGCAGCGTAGCGCCCGGGGGCGGAGGTGAAGCTTTCTTT	CASSVAPGGGGEAFF
-	TRBV4-3	-	TRBJ1-1	TGCGCCAGCAGCCAAGACGGCAGGGGTACTGAAGCTTTCTTT	CASSQDGRGTEAFF
-	TRBV5-1	-	TRBJ2-3	TGCGCCAGCAGCCTCCGAGGGACACAAACAGATACGCAGTATTTT	CASSLRGTQTDTQYF
-	TRBV29-1	-	TRBJ2-7	TGCAGCGGGACCGATAGCTCTTACGAGCAGTACTTC	CSGTDSSYEQYF
-	TRBV18	TRBD1	TRBJ1-2	TGTGCCAGCTCACAAAGACAGGGGGACAACCTATCCTATGGCTACACCTTC	CASSQRQGDNLSYGYTF
-	TRBV10-3	-	TRBJ1-4	TGTGCCATCAGTGAGTCGGAGTTTGCAACTAATGAAAAACTGTTTTTT	CAISESEFATNEKLFF
-	TRBV2	TRBD1	TRBJ1-4	TGTGCCAGCAGCAGGGACAGGGGAGCTTCTAATGAAAAACTGTTTTTT	CASSRDRGASNEKLFF
-	TRBV4-2	-	TRBJ2-7	TGTGCCAGCAGCCACCCGGCGGGTGACAGCATACACTCCTACGAGCAGTACTTC	CASSHPAGDSIHSYEQYF
-	TRBV7-3	TRBD1	TRBJ2-7	TGTGCCAGCAGCTCCCCGGGACAGGGAGACGAGCAGTACTTC	CASSSPGQGDEQYF
-	TRBV5-1	TRBD2	TRBJ2-1	TGCGCCAGCAGCTTATCTAGCGGGACCTACAATGAGCAGTTCTTC	CASSLSSGTYNEQFF
-	TRBV2	TRBD1	TRBJ1-5	TGTGCCAGCAGCCAGGGGGCGAGGGGCAGCAATCAGCCCCAGCATTTT	CASSQGARGSNQPQHF
-	TRBV30	-	TRBJ1-1	TGTGCCTGGAGTGAACAGTCTGAAGCTTTCTTT	CAWSEQSEAFF
-	TRBV9	-	TRBJ1-1	TGTGCCAGCAGCCCTGGCGGGACCACTGAAGCTTTCTTT	CASSPGGTTEAFF
-	TRBV9	-	TRBJ2-3	TGTGCCAGCAGCGCCAGACCTGACAGGCTTAGCACAGATACGCAGTATTTT	CASSARPDRLSTDTQYF
-	TRBV18	-	TRBJ1-2	TGTGCCACCCAAGGGGGGAACTATGGCTACACCTTC	CATQGGNYGYTF